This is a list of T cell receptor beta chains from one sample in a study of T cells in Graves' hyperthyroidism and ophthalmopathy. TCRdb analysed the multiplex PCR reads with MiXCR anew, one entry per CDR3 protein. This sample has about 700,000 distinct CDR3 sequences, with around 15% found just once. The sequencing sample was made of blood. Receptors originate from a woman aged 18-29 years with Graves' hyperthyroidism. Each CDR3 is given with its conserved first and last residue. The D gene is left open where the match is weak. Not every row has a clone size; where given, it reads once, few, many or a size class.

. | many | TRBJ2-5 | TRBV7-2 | CASSLAYRAETQYF | TGTGCCAGCAGCTTAGCCTACAGGGCGGAGACCCAGTACTTC
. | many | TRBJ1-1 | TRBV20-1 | CSAPTASFEAFF | TGCAGTGCGCCGACAGCTTCTTTCGAAGCTTTCTTT
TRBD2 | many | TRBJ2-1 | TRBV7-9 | CASSLLAVSYNEQFF | TGTGCCAGCAGTCTACTAGCGGTTTCCTACAATGAGCAGTTCTTC
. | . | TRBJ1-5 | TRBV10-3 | CAISPGGASNQPQHF | TGTGCCATCAGTCCGGGGGGCGCGAGCAATCAGCCCCAGCATTTT
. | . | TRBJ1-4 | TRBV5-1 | CASSLTSSNEKLFF | TGCGCCAGCAGCTTGACCTCCTCGAATGAAAAACTGTTTTTT
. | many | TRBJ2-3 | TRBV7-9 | CASSPSAGAGGTQYF | TGTGCCAGCAGCCCTTCGGCGGGGGCAGGGGGTACGCAGTATTTT
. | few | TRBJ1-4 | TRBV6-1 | CASSPGQFSEKLFF | TGTGCCAGCAGTCCCGGACAGTTTTCGGAAAAACTGTTTTTT
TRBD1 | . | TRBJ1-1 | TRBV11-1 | CASSSRDRGHGTEAFF | TGTGCCAGCAGCTCCCGGGACAGGGGGCATGGTACTGAAGCTTTCTTT
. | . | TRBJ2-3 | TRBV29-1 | CSVDETRQANTQYF | TGCAGCGTTGACGAAACTCGGCAGGCGAATACGCAGTATTTT
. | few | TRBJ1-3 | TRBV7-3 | CASSLSFGNTIYF | TGTGCCAGCAGCTTATCTTTTGGAAACACCATATATTTT
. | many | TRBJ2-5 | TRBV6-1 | CASSPRAGRETQYF | TGTGCCAGCAGTCCAAGGGCAGGGCGAGAGACCCAGTACTTC
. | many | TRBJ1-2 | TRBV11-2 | CASARPGTLGGYTF | TGTGCCAGCGCAAGACCAGGGACCCTAGGTGGCTACACCTTC
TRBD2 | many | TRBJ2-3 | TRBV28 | CASSSSGRAIDTQYF | TGTGCCAGCAGTTCTAGCGGGAGGGCGATAGATACGCAGTATTTT
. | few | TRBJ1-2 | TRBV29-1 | CSVADSISNYGYTF | TGCAGCGTTGCAGACAGCATCTCTAACTATGGCTACACCTTC
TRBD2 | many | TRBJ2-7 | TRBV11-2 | CASRYNPGLAGTYEQYF | TGTGCCAGCAGATACAACCCCGGACTAGCGGGTACCTACGAGCAGTACTTC
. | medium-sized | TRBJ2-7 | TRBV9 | CASSVGGSYEQYF | TGTGCCAGCAGTGTAGGCGGTTCCTACGAGCAGTACTTC
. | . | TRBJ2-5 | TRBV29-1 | CSVGVRETQYF | TGCAGCGTTGGTGTCCGAGAGACCCAGTACTTC
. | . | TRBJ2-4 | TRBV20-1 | CSARDWRNLAKNIQYF | TGCAGTGCTAGAGATTGGCGGAACCTAGCCAAAAACATTCAGTACTTC
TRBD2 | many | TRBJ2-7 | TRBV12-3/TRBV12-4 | CASSALTSGSYEQYF | TGTGCCAGCAGCGCTCTGACTAGCGGCTCCTACGAGCAGTACTTC
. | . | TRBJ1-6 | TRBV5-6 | CASSSNERSYNSPLHF | TGTGCCAGCAGCTCCAATGAAAGGTCCTATAATTCACCCCTCCACTTT